This T cell receptor (beta chain) came from a study of T cell repertoires in cytomegalovirus infection. The overall study: Both a matching HLA type and CMV infection were indicated by public TCR beta signatures. Overall study findings and caveats: Summed frequency of shared TCR beta families picked out CMV carriers who also had the relevant HLA. In two of eight donors, the top clonotype was HLA-C-restricted CMV-specific.

TCRdb passed the reads through MiXCR, listing each CDR3 protein once. The sample has 290,000 or so distinct CDR3 sequences; roughly 25% are singletons. This clonotype was detected ten times or more. Its specificity is unknown. V lost 0 bases to trimming and J lost 4 bases, with 12 bases between them. This CDR3 is built from 15 residues. Germline V gene lookup returns CDR1 SGHTA and CDR2 FQGNSA. The sample comprised PBMCs. The V call is TRBV7-2, the J call TRBJ1-2; tentative D call: TRBD1 (5 bases). The source of this sequence is a human donor in good health (CMV status not recorded). Some clones in this sample may be carry-over from other donors' samples. CDR3 region: CASSLALGASYGYTF. The CDR3 DNA reads TGTGCCAGCAGCTTAGCGCTCGGGGCGAGCTATGGCTACACCTTC.